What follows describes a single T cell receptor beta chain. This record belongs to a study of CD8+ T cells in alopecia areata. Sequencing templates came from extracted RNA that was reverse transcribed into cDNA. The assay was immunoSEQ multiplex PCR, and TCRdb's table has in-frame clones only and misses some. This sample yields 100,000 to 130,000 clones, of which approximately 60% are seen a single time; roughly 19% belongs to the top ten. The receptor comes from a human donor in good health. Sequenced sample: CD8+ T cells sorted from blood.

The CDR3 DNA sequence: TGTGCCAGCAGCCCTACATACCGGGATCCTCGGAGCACTGAAGCTTTCTTT. Its translation: CASSPTYRDPRSTEAFF. V gene TRBV11-2 combines with J gene TRBJ1-1; no firm D call. This CDR3 is built from 17 residues. Germline loops: CDR1 SGHAT, CDR2 FQNNGV. Trimming cost V 5 bases and J 4 bases, with 23 bases left between them.